These 13 T cell receptor beta chains were all obtained from the same sample, sequenced in a study of blood T cells in healthy people across ages. For the second PCR, which ran for roughly 6 to 12 cycles, a sample-barcoded 5' primer and a J-beta primer mix were used. TCRdb processed the 5' RACE reads anew with MiXCR; each CDR3 protein has one entry. This sample has 710,000 or so distinct CDR3 sequences, with approximately 29% found just once. The sample was blood. These receptors came from a woman older than 75 in good health.

This clonotype appeared many times. The V and J genes are TRBV28 and TRBJ2-1; TRBD1 agrees at 8 bases. Germline V lookup: CDR1 MDHEN, CDR2 SYDVKM. Trimming at V came to 5 bases and at J to 6 bases, leaving 6 bases not matched to a gene. This CDR3 has 14 amino acids. The CDR3 DNA sequence: TGTGCCAGCAGTCCAGGACAGGGAATCAATGAGCAGTTCTTC. It specifies CASSPGQGINEQFF.

Only a few counts were recorded for this clonotype. The chain joins TRBV10-2 to TRBJ2-3; 11 positions match TRBD2. This CDR3 is 18 amino acids long. The V segment lost 0 bases and the J segment 10 bases; nucleotides outside the gene matches: 15. Germline lookup yields CDR1 WSHSY and CDR2 SAAADI. In DNA, the CDR3 is TGCGCCAGCAGTGAGTCCGTGCTAGCGGGGGGCCGTTTAAATGCGCAGTATTTT. Its protein product is CASSESVLAGGRLNAQYF.

This clonotype occurred many times. V gene TRBV6-2 or TRBV6-3 combines with J gene TRBJ1-1; 8 bases fit TRBD1. The CDR3 runs 14 residues. Germline lookup yields CDR1 MNHEY and CDR2 SVGEGT. The J segment lost 6 bases and the V segment lost 4 bases, leaving 7 bases of the junction unmatched. The CDR3 DNA reads as TGTGCCAGCAGTTCTGACAGGGGTAACGCTGAAGCTTTCTTT. Protein product: CASSSDRGNAEAFF.

The V gene is TRBV5-1, the J gene TRBJ1-2; D is perhaps TRBD1 (5 bases). The CDR3 extends over 14 amino acids. Trimming stripped 0 bases from V and 8 bases from J, with 14 bases between. Germline loops: CDR1 SGHRS, CDR2 YFSETQ. The CDR3 loop reads CASSLAGRADGYTF. The DNA for the CDR3 is TGCGCCAGCAGCTTGGCCGGCAGGGCTGACGGCTACACCTTC. Looking up the rest from reference TRBV5-1 and TRBJ1-2 gives the full variable domain: KAGVTQTPRYLIKTRGQQVTLSCSPISGHRSVSWYQQTPGQGLQFLFEYFSETQRNKGNFPGRFSGRQFSNSRSEMNVSTLELGDSALYLCASSLAGRADGYTFGSGTRLTVV.

This clonotype was detected ten times or more. This chain links TRBV7-2 with TRBJ1-1; no clear D gene. The CDR3 is 14 residues long. Germline V gene sequence: CDR1 SGHTA, CDR2 FQGNSA. Trimming shortened V by 7 bases and J by 1 base, and 13 bases separated the two germline ends. The CDR3 region has the DNA TGTGCCAGCACCTCCGGACTCCCGAACACTGAAGCTTTCTTT. Residues: CASTSGLPNTEAFF.

Regarding this clonotype: Germline and junction disagree at one end, which may indicate a read error. The chain carries TRBV5-1 and TRBJ2-5; TRBD1 matches at 12 bases. This CDR3 is built from 12 residues. Per germline, CDR1 SGHRS and CDR2 YFSETQ. CDR3 amino acids: CASSLTGTGGHF. The CDR3 DNA is TGCGCCAGCAGCTTGACCGGGACAGGGGGCCACTTC.

This clonotype was seen many times. V usage is TRBV6-6 and J usage is TRBJ2-1; TRBD2 matches 8 bases. CDR1 is MNHNY and CDR2 is SVGAGI in the germline V gene (reference sequence). The junction had 1 base not matched to a gene; V was cut back by 1 base and J by 2 bases. CDR3 length equals 15 residues. The CDR3 DNA is TGTGCCAGCAGTTACTTAGCGGGACCCTACAATGAGCAGTTCTTC. It yields the protein CASSYLAGPYNEQFF.

This clonotype was seen a few times. The V gene is TRBV19, the J gene TRBJ2-3; 10 nucleotides match TRBD2. The germline V gene encodes CDR1 LNHDA and CDR2 SQIVND (reference sequence). Trimming cost V 5 bases and J 1 base; bases outside gene matches: 12. The CDR3 runs to 18 residues. The CDR3 sequence is CASSRGAGGAEGTDTQYF. CDR3 in DNA: TGTGCCAGTAGTCGAGGAGCGGGGGGGGCTGAGGGCACAGATACGCAGTATTTT.

This clonotype has only a few counts. This rearrangement joins TRBV30 to TRBJ1-2; no clear D gene. Germline lookup yields CDR1 GTSNPN and CDR2 SVGIG (reference sequence). V gave up 4 bases and J gave up 3 bases, with 6 bases separating them. The CDR3 length is 11 residues. CDR3 loop: CAWTEYYGYTF. In nucleotides, the CDR3 is TGTGCCTGGACAGAGTACTATGGCTACACCTTC.

The chain joins TRBV12-3 or TRBV12-4 to TRBJ2-3; 8 bases line up with TRBD1. V trimming: 5 bases; J trimming: 4 bases; junction bases outside the gene matches: 11. This CDR3 is built from 16 residues. The CDR3: CASSPGTGTRADTQYF. The CDR3 DNA reads as TGTGCCAGCAGTCCCGGGACAGGAACGAGAGCAGATACGCAGTATTTT.

This clonotype was seen many times. This sequence joins TRBV7-9 and TRBJ2-1; 8 nucleotides agree with TRBD2. CDR1 and CDR2 (germline): SEHNR, FQNEAQ (reference sequence). The V and J ends lost 3 bases and 9 bases, in that order; junction bases with no gene match: 7. The CDR3 is 14 residues long. In DNA, the CDR3 is TGTGCCAGCAGCTTTAGGGTTCGGGAGGGTGAGCAGTTCTTC. It codes for CASSFRVREGEQFF.

J is TRBJ1-4 and V is TRBV7-9, with D possibly matching TRBD1 (5 bases). The CDR3 consists of 15 residues. V lost 5 bases and J 7 bases, leaving 17 bases between the germline ends. Germline CDR1 SEHNR, CDR2 FQNEAQ (reference sequence). The CDR3 sequence: CASSPGTVGSEKLFF. CDR3 bases: TGTGCCAGCAGCCCTGGGACCGTTGGGAGTGAAAAACTGTTTTTT.

Points on this clonotype: At one of its ends the junction is not consistent with the germline gene, which may arise from a read error. The chain couples TRBV20-1 to TRBJ2-1; D may be TRBD2 (6 bases). This CDR3 spans 14 amino acids. Per the germline V gene, CDR1 is DFQATT and CDR2 is SNEGSKA (reference sequence). CDR3 sequence reads: CSARDRDSYDEQFF. CDR3 sequence (DNA): TGCAGTGCTAGAGACAGGGACTCCTACGATGAGCAGTTCTTC.